These 21 T cell receptor beta chains were all obtained from the same sample, sequenced in a study of PD-L1 blockade in urothelial cancer. The protocol was immunoSEQ multiplex PCR, while the TCRdb copy is restricted to in-frame clones and leaves out a portion. The table lists roughly 50,000 clones, 70% to 80% of them singletons. Sequenced here: PBMCs, sampled around atezolizumab (anti-PD-L1) treatment. These receptor sequences come from a man between 65 and 85 years old with urothelial cancer.

There are a few counts of this clone. Germline is not matched at one junction end, which may reflect a read error. The chain uses TRBV2 and TRBJ1-6, with unresolved D. The CDR3 length is 15 residues. Germline V gene lookup returns CDR1 SNHLY and CDR2 FYNNEI. The CDR3 DNA is TGTGCCAGCAGTGAGAGGGTCCCCTACAATTCACCCCTCCACTTT. It translates to CASSERVPYNSPLHF.

There are a few counts of this clone. CDR3: CASSSTGGRNTEAFF. CDR3 nucleotides: TGTGCCAGCAGCTCGACGGGGGGGCGAAACACTGAAGCTTTCTTT. The chain combines TRBV7-9 with TRBJ1-1, with D perhaps TRBD1 (6 bases). The CDR3 sequence is 15 residues long. Trimming pared 4 bases from V and 2 bases from J, leaving 14 bases between. CDR1 and CDR2 (germline): SEHNR, FQNEAQ (reference sequence).

The rearrangement uses TRBV7-9 and TRBJ2-5, with TRBD2 identical over 9 bases. V trimming: 0 bases; J trimming: 4 bases; junction bases outside the gene matches: 6. Germline V gene sequence: CDR1 SEHNR, CDR2 FQNEAQ (reference sequence). The CDR3 is made up of 16 amino acids. The CDR3 reads CASSLAGSGSLETQYF. CDR3 nucleotide sequence: TGTGCCAGCAGCTTAGCGGGTAGCGGGAGCTTAGAGACCCAGTACTTC.

This chain links TRBV19 with TRBJ2-5; 7 bases line up with TRBD2. Germline lookup yields CDR1 LNHDA and CDR2 SQIVND (reference sequence). The CDR3 totals 13 residues. V lost 10 bases, J lost 5 bases, and 10 bases stayed unmatched. CDR3 bases: TGTGCCACCCGTGGGAGGGCCGGGGAGACCCAGTACTTC. Translated: CATRGRAGETQYF.

This chain uses TRBV5-8 with TRBJ2-7; D is perhaps TRBD2 (5 bases). V gave up 4 bases and J gave up 7 bases, with 18 bases separating them. CDR1 and CDR2 from the germline V gene are SGHTS and YDEGEE. CDR3 length: 14 amino acids. In DNA form, the CDR3 reads TGTGCCAGCAGCCAAGGACTCATTCTAAGGGAGCAGTACTTC. Translation: CASSQGLILREQYF.

This clone has just a few counts. The CDR3 protein is CSVVRQGVKNRAFF. CDR3 sequence (DNA): TGCAGCGTAGTTCGACAGGGGGTAAAGAATCGGGCTTTCTTT. V gene TRBV29-1 combines with J gene TRBJ1-1; 9 bases are shared with TRBD1. The CDR3 has 14 amino acids. CDR1 and CDR2 from the germline V gene are SQVTM and ANQGSEA. J was trimmed by 11 bases and V by 6 bases; bases with no gene match: 16.

The chain links TRBV2 to TRBJ1-1, with TRBD1 matching 8 bases. With V trimmed by 5 bases and J by 1 base, 6 bases remained unmatched. The CDR3 runs 15 residues. Germline loops: CDR1 SNHLY, CDR2 FYNNEI. The CDR3 coding sequence is TGTGCCAGCAGTCTGCATGGACAGGGGAACACTGAAGCTTTCTTT. The encoded protein is CASSLHGQGNTEAFF.

The chain combines TRBV6-1 with TRBJ2-5; the match to TRBD1 covers 7 bases. J was trimmed by 3 bases and V by 6 bases; bases with no gene match: 4. There are 13 residues in the CDR3. Germline V lookup: CDR1 MNHNS, CDR2 SASEGT. This CDR3 reads CASRETGKETQYF. CDR3 nucleotides: TGTGCCAGCAGGGAGACAGGGAAAGAGACCCAGTACTTC.

The CDR3 sequence: CASSLVTSGRGDIQYF. CDR3 bases: TGTGCCAGCAGCTTAGTGACTAGCGGGCGAGGTGACATTCAGTACTTC. V is TRBV7-2 and J is TRBJ2-4, with 10 bases that match TRBD2. J was trimmed by 8 bases and V by 1 base; bases with no gene match: 8. This CDR3 is built from 16 residues. Germline CDR1 SGHTA, CDR2 FQGNSA.

V and J are TRBV27 and TRBJ1-5; weak D call: TRBD1 (6 bases). Germline V lookup: CDR1 MNHEY, CDR2 SMNVEV (reference sequence). V was shortened by 6 bases and J by 1 base, with 10 bases between the two germline ends. CDR3 size: 14 residues. CDR3 DNA sequence: TGTGCCAGCAGAGACAGGTCCAGCAATCAGCCCCAGCATTTT. This encodes CASRDRSSNQPQHF.

This clone was detected a few times. The CDR3 loop is CASATGGYGYTF. CDR3 DNA sequence: TGTGCCAGCGCTACCGGAGGCTATGGCTACACCTTC. The chain links TRBV6-6 to TRBJ1-2; D call uncertain. Germline CDR1 reads MNHNY; CDR2 reads SVGAGI (reference sequence). The CDR3 contains 12 residues. The ends were cut back, 8 bases at V and 4 bases at J, with 11 bases in the middle.

The V gene is TRBV9, the J gene TRBJ2-5; 16 nucleotides agree with TRBD2. Germline values: CDR1 SGDLS, CDR2 YYNGEE. The CDR3 spans 17 residues. V lost 2 bases to trimming and J lost 5 bases; unmatched junction nucleotides: 6. Here the CDR3 reads CASSVGTSGRATETQYF. The DNA of the CDR3 is TGTGCCAGCAGCGTCGGGACTAGCGGGAGGGCCACGGAGACCCAGTACTTC.

This clone has just one count. V gene TRBV6-1 combines with J gene TRBJ1-2; 7 nucleotides align to TRBD1. Germline CDR1 and CDR2: MNHNS and SASEGT. The CDR3 is 13 amino acids. The V and J ends lost 5 bases and 7 bases, in that order; junction bases with no gene match: 7. The CDR3 here is CASSPNRGGGYTF. The DNA for the CDR3 is TGTGCCAGCAGTCCGAACAGGGGTGGTGGCTACACCTTC.

The chain couples TRBV7-3 to TRBJ2-3; 9 positions match TRBD1. There are 13 residues in the CDR3. The germline V gene encodes CDR1 SGHTA and CDR2 FQGTGA. V dropped 5 bases and J dropped 14; count of bases not matched to a gene: 11. This CDR3 reads CASSMDRGGVRYF. The DNA of the CDR3 is TGTGCCAGCAGCATGGACAGGGGCGGGGTGCGGTATTTT.

The gene calls are TRBV5-1 and TRBJ1-1; D perhaps matches TRBD1 (5 bases). Deletions cut 1 base from V and 5 bases from J, with 15 bases between. The CDR3 spans 15 residues. The germline gives CDR1 SGHRS, CDR2 YFSETQ. CDR3 protein: CASSLLGGEGTEAFF. Written as DNA, the CDR3 is TGCGCCAGCAGCTTGTTGGGGGGGGAAGGTACTGAAGCTTTCTTT. Drawing the rest from reference TRBV5-1 and TRBJ1-1, the complete variable domain is KAGVTQTPRYLIKTRGQQVTLSCSPISGHRSVSWYQQTPGQGLQFLFEYFSETQRNKGNFPGRFSGRQFSNSRSEMNVSTLELGDSALYLCASSLLGGEGTEAFFGQGTRLTVV.

The chain joins TRBV5-6 to TRBJ1-2; TRBD1 is a possible D gene (6 bases). Germline-derived CDR1 and CDR2 are SGHDT and YYEEEE. The V gene lost 4 bases and the J gene lost 4 bases, with 11 bases spanning the gap. The CDR3 spans 13 residues. The CDR3 nucleotides are TGTGCCAGCAGCCTACAGGGAACCTATGGCTACACCTTC. Encoded protein: CASSLQGTYGYTF.

The chain couples TRBV9 to TRBJ2-3; 10 bases align to TRBD2. CDR1 and CDR2 (germline): SGDLS, YYNGEE. Trimming removed 3 bases from V and 4 bases from J; junction bases left unmatched: 8. This CDR3 comprises 16 residues. The CDR3 is CASSARAGGESDTQYF. The CDR3 nucleotides are TGTGCCAGCAGCGCAAGAGCGGGAGGGGAATCAGATACGCAGTATTTT.

This chain joins TRBV5-6 and TRBJ2-1, with D perhaps matching TRBD1 (6 bases). This CDR3 contains 15 residues. Germline V gene sequence: CDR1 SGHDT, CDR2 YYEEEE. Trimming left V 2 bases short and J 6 bases short, with 15 bases between. The CDR3 loop reads CASSFSVVGGNEQFF. In DNA, the CDR3 is TGTGCCAGCAGCTTCTCTGTCGTAGGGGGCAATGAGCAGTTCTTC.

In this sample, this clone turned up once. The rearrangement uses TRBV28 and TRBJ1-5, with 9 bases identical to TRBD1. V trimming: 5 bases; J trimming: 2 bases; junction bases outside the gene matches: 13. The germline CDR1 and CDR2 sequences are MDHEN and SYDVKM. The CDR3 contains 18 residues. The CDR3 loop reads CASSPGQGVRAGNQPQHF. Here the CDR3 DNA reads TGTGCCAGCAGTCCGGGACAGGGAGTTCGGGCGGGCAATCAGCCCCAGCATTTT. Full variable domain (remainder filled in from reference TRBV28 and TRBJ1-5): DVKVTQSSRYLVKRTGEKVFLECVQDMDHENMFWYRQDPGLGLRLIYFSYDVKMKEKGDIPEGYSVSREKKERFSLILESASTNQTSMYLCASSPGQGVRAGNQPQHFGDGTRLSIL.

The J gene is TRBJ1-5, the V gene TRBV4-3; the D gene is possibly TRBD1 (6 bases). V was pared by 0 bases and J by 6 bases, with 12 bases between. In germline, CDR1 is LGHNA, CDR2 YSLEER. The CDR3 extends over 15 amino acids. CDR3 DNA: TGCGCCAGCAGCCAAGATCTTTTAGGGGGTCAGCCCCAGCATTTT. Encoded protein: CASSQDLLGGQPQHF.

The V call is TRBV4-1, the J call TRBJ2-1; D is undetermined. Germline loops: CDR1 MGHRA, CDR2 YSYEKL. Trimming took off 2 bases at V and 6 bases at J, with 14 bases between the two ends. This CDR3 contains 15 residues. The CDR3 coding sequence is TGCGCCAGCAGCCAACCCTTGGCGGTTTTCAATGAGCAGTTCTTC. This translates into CASSQPLAVFNEQFF.